One sample yielded the 18 T cell receptor beta chains listed below, sequenced in a study of cytomegalovirus exposure and HLA in healthy donors. The PCR employed 60 Vbeta primers together with 13 Jbeta primers. Sequenced by immunoSEQ multiplex PCR; TCRdb stores in-frame clones only, minus some. The sample has 170,000 or so clones, 77% seen once. The sequenced material came from PBMCs. The source of these receptors is a woman in her twenties or thirties in good health and CMV-seropositive.

This sequence joins TRBV11-3 and TRBJ2-7, with 9 bases fitting TRBD2. This CDR3 comprises 15 residues. The V segment lost 7 bases and the J segment 3 bases; nucleotides outside the gene matches: 10. Germline V gives CDR1 SGHNT, CDR2 YENEEA. The CDR3 is CASNLGGSGSYEQYF. DNA for the CDR3: TGTGCCAGCAACTTGGGAGGTAGCGGGAGCTACGAGCAGTACTTC.

V is TRBV21-1 and J is TRBJ1-5; TRBD1, as called in the table, went unchecked against the DNA. TRBV21-1 is a listed pseudogene. CDR3 length: 14 amino acids. In DNA, the CDR3 is TGTGCCCCTAGGGCCCAGGGTTGCAATCAGCCCCAGCATTTT. Amino acid sequence: CAPRAQGCNQPQHF.

The CDR3 loop reads CASSPSGGIANEQFF. The DNA for the CDR3 is TGTGCCAGCAGCCCATCAGGGGGGATAGCCAATGAGCAGTTCTTC. The chain uses TRBV7-7 and TRBJ2-1; TRBD1 might be the D (7 bases). CDR1 and CDR2 from the germline V gene are SSHAT and FNYEAQ (reference sequence). The CDR3 is 15 amino acids. V lost 5 bases to trimming and J lost 6 bases, with 17 bases between them.

This clone was observed a single time. The rearrangement links TRBV5-4 to TRBJ2-1; 7 bases are a match to TRBD1. This CDR3 spans 15 amino acids. CDR1 is SGHNT, CDR2 YYREEE, per germline (reference sequence). Trimming removed 4 bases from V and 5 bases from J; junction bases left unmatched: 9. The CDR3 is CASSPDRVQNNEQFF. The CDR3 DNA is TGTGCCAGCAGCCCCGACAGGGTACAGAACAATGAGCAGTTCTTC.

V and J are TRBV15 and TRBJ2-1, with 14 bases fitting TRBD2. CDR1 and CDR2 from the germline V gene are LNHNV and YYDKDF (reference sequence). V lost 5 bases, J lost 4 bases, and 7 bases stayed unmatched. CDR3 length equals 17 residues. CDR3 amino acids: CATSLRLAGGTYNEQFF. The CDR3 nucleotides read TGTGCCACCAGCCTAAGACTAGCGGGAGGGACTTACAATGAGCAGTTCTTC.

The chain combines TRBV5-5 with TRBJ1-1; a possible D gene is TRBD1 (5 bases). This CDR3 has 14 amino acids. Germline assignment: CDR1 SGHKS and CDR2 YYEKEE (reference sequence). V shed 3 bases and J shed 2 bases, with 11 bases lying between them. The CDR3 nucleotides read TGTGCCAGCAGCTCCGACAGTTACAACACTGAAGCTTTCTTT. It encodes CASSSDSYNTEAFF.

The rearrangement links TRBV5-1 to TRBJ2-1; 16 nucleotides agree with TRBD2. The germline CDR1 and CDR2 sequences are SGHRS and YFSETQ. This CDR3 has 17 amino acids. V lost 0 bases to trimming and J lost 7 bases; unmatched junction nucleotides: 4. The CDR3 DNA sequence: TGCGCCAGCAGCTTGGCGGGACTAGCGGGAGGGCAGAATGAGCAGTTCTTC. Residues: CASSLAGLAGGQNEQFF.

In the case of this clone: Distinct nucleotide sequences in the sample also encode this CDR3. The rearrangement uses TRBV9 and TRBJ2-7, with D perhaps matching TRBD1 (7 bases). This CDR3 contains 14 residues. Trimming pared 0 bases from V and 2 bases from J, leaving 9 bases between. CDR1 and CDR2 (germline): SGDLS, YYNGEE. DNA for the CDR3: TGTGCCAGCAGCGTAGGCGGGACAGCCTACGAGCAGTACTTC. It specifies CASSVGGTAYEQYF.

The CDR3 nucleotides read TGTGCTAGTGGGGGAGCGGGAGTTGTGGGGAATGAGCAGTTCTTC. This sequence encodes CASGGAGVVGNEQFF. The chain recombines TRBV12-5 with TRBJ2-1; 8 bases agree with TRBD2. This CDR3 has 15 amino acids. CDR1 LGHNT and CDR2 FRNRAP come from the germline V gene. Germline trimming cut 6 bases from V and 7 bases from J; bases unmatched to any gene: 11.

This clone was seen once. V and J are TRBV28 and TRBJ2-6; possibly TRBD1 for D (5 bases). The CDR3 sequence is 15 residues long. Germline-derived CDR1 and CDR2 are MDHEN and SYDVKM. V lost 8 bases and J 0 bases, leaving 11 bases between the germline ends. Here the CDR3 DNA reads TGTGCCAGCCTCAGGGTGAGCTCTGGGGCCAACGTCCTGACTTTC. It specifies CASLRVSSGANVLTF.

V gene TRBV11-3 combines with J gene TRBJ2-2, with 15 bases that match TRBD2. The CDR3 has 19 residues. V was clipped by 5 bases and J by 0 bases; unmatched bases: 7. Germline assignment: CDR1 SGHNT and CDR2 YENEEA. The CDR3 is CASSPGTSGRFPNTGELFF. CDR3 coding DNA: TGTGCCAGCAGCCCCGGGACTAGCGGGAGGTTCCCGAACACCGGGGAGCTGTTTTTT.

The chain couples TRBV10-2 to TRBJ1-4, with 9 nucleotides matching TRBD1. In germline, CDR1 is WSHSY, CDR2 SAAADI. J gave up 8 bases and V 7 bases, and 8 bases lay outside the gene matches. The CDR3 contains 14 residues. In DNA, the CDR3 is TGCGCCAGCACCAACCGGGACAGGGAAGAAAAACTGTTTTTT. Translating it yields CASTNRDREEKLFF.

CDR3 DNA sequence: TGTGCCAGTAGACAACCGGGACAGACCAACGAGCAGTACTTC. Residues: CASRQPGQTNEQYF. V and J are TRBV19 and TRBJ2-7; TRBD1 matches at 7 bases. CDR3 length: 14 amino acids. Germline assignment: CDR1 LNHDA and CDR2 SQIVND (reference sequence). Trimming cost V 6 bases and J 5 bases; bases outside gene matches: 10.

This clone has only one observation. This chain joins TRBV28 and TRBJ2-7; D may be TRBD1 (5 bases). The CDR3 has 14 residues. Germline values: CDR1 MDHEN, CDR2 SYDVKM. V dropped 2 bases and J dropped 6 bases, with 14 bases sitting between them. CDR3 amino acids: CASSLRPQGFEQYF. CDR3 bases: TGTGCCAGCAGTTTAAGGCCTCAGGGCTTCGAGCAGTACTTC.

This clone is a singleton in its sample. The rearrangement links TRBV6-1 to TRBJ2-5, with 8 bases matching TRBD1. Germline V gene data show CDR1 as MNHNS and CDR2 as SASEGT. This CDR3 contains 18 residues. Losses at the gene ends were 2 bases for V and 1 base for J; bases not matched to a gene: 12. The CDR3 reads CASSEYLGTGSPQETQYF. In DNA, the CDR3 is TGTGCCAGCAGTGAATATTTAGGGACAGGCTCACCCCAAGAGACCCAGTACTTC.

The chain carries TRBV7-3 and TRBJ2-3; D unresolved. The germline V gene encodes CDR1 SGHTA and CDR2 FQGTGA. This CDR3 has 13 residues. Trimming stripped 3 bases from V and 2 bases from J, with 6 bases between. In DNA, the CDR3 is TGTGCCAGCAGCTTCCTTAACACAGATACGCAGTATTTT. It yields the protein CASSFLNTDTQYF.

The V gene is TRBV5-1, the J gene TRBJ2-5; possibly TRBD2 for D (5 bases). Germline V gene lookup returns CDR1 SGHRS and CDR2 YFSETQ. V lost 4 bases to trimming and J lost 2 bases, with 18 bases between them. The CDR3 consists of 16 residues. The CDR3: CASSPGLVDLQETQYF. As DNA, the CDR3 is TGCGCCAGCAGCCCGGGGTTAGTGGACCTACAAGAGACCCAGTACTTC.

This rearrangement joins TRBV10-3 to TRBJ2-2; 9 positions agree with TRBD1. The length of the CDR3 is 19 residues. Looked up from germline, CDR1 is ENHRY and CDR2 is SYGVKD. V was pared by 2 bases and J by 0 bases, with 10 bases of the junction left unmatched. The CDR3 reads CAISEIGRTGASNTGELFF. The CDR3 nucleotides are TGTGCCATCAGTGAGATTGGAAGGACAGGGGCCTCGAACACCGGGGAGCTGTTTTTT.